This T cell receptor beta chain was profiled in a study of cytomegalovirus exposure and HLA in healthy donors. The study's findings and limits: According to the study, roughly 160 TCR beta chains were cytomegalovirus-associated. Cytomegalovirus status was reportedly diagnosed by the classifier with high sensitivity and specificity.

A remark on this clone: The target antigen is unknown.

Data came from immunoSEQ multiplex PCR; TCRdb stores just in-frame clones and leaves some out. The table shows 200,000 to 250,000 clones, with around 86% occurring only once. Trimming cost V 0 bases and J 2 bases, with 12 bases left between them. Per germline, CDR1 SGHRS and CDR2 YFSETQ. The CDR3 contains 15 residues. The chain uses TRBV5-1 and TRBJ2-7; D perhaps matches TRBD2 (5 bases). Specimen: PBMCs. This receptor was identified in a woman younger than 35 in good health and CMV-seropositive. The DNA for the CDR3 is TGCGCCAGCAGCTTGGCCGGTCTAGCAGCCTACGAGCAGTACTTC. Encoded protein: CASSLAGLAAYEQYF.